This T cell receptor beta chain emerged from a study of cytomegalovirus exposure and HLA in healthy donors. Study context: One earlier analysis, a look at approximately 180 million T cells, found about 110 million unique TCR beta sequences.

The CDR3 runs to 17 residues. The V gene end was trimmed by 2 bases and the J gene end by 5 bases; junction bases not matched to a gene: 8. Looked up from germline, CDR1 is SGHDT and CDR2 is YYEEEE. The primer mix had 60 Vbeta and 13 Jbeta primers. As processed by the authors: Around 80 million unique TCR beta chains, around 10 million of them shared, were counted by a later analysis. Sequencing used immunoSEQ multiplex PCR; TCRdb keeps in-frame clones, though not all of them. The D gene and trimming were derived from the DNA, and the V and J assignments and clone size from that table. The sample has around 29,000 clones.

The chain uses TRBV5-6 and TRBJ2-1; TRBD2 matches 12 bases. The receptor comes from a man aged 25 to 40 in good health and CMV-seronegative. Sequenced material: PBMCs. The CDR3 sequence: CASSFLTSGSPHNEQFF. The CDR3 nucleotides read TGTGCCAGCAGCTTTCTGACTAGCGGGAGTCCCCACAATGAGCAGTTCTTC.